This T cell receptor (beta chain) was documented in a study of blood T cell repertoires in COVID-19. Here immunoSEQ multiplex PCR was the method, and the copy in TCRdb shows in-frame clones only, minus some. The sample records about 140,000 clones, 75% to 90% being singletons. Looked up from germline, CDR1 is MNHEY and CDR2 is SVGAGI. V was pared by 6 bases and J by 4 bases, with 12 bases between. CDR3 length equals 13 residues. This chain links TRBV6-5 with TRBJ2-5; D is possibly TRBD2 (5 bases). Sequenced: PBMCs or T cells enriched from blood (not recorded which). The origin of this receptor is a man in his 60s who had recovered from COVID-19. The CDR3: CASRVDGGETQYF. In DNA, the CDR3 is TGTGCCAGCAGAGTCGACGGAGGAGAGACCCAGTACTTC.